This is a list of T cell receptor beta chains from one sample in a study of Ad26.COV2.S vaccination and SARS-CoV-2 variants. Clones were read by immunoSEQ multiplex PCR, and TCRdb kept only the in-frame ones, dropping some. The table shows about 420,000 clones, with 85% to 90% occurring only once. The source material was peripheral blood, sampled in a trial of Ad26.COV2.S vaccine versus placebo. The receptors were sampled from a person aged 18-60 years who received the Ad26.COV2.S COVID-19 vaccine or a placebo. Both conserved end residues are part of each CDR3. The order of the fields is CDR3 length, D gene, V gene, clone size, J gene, CDR3 protein, CDR3 DNA. A D gene is named only where the DNA matches it firmly. Not all rows give a size; the values are once, few, many and, for expanded clones, a class.

15	TRBD2	TRBV11-2	once	TRBJ2-2	CASTNLAGGPGELFF	TGTGCCAGCACCAACTTAGCGGGGGGGCCCGGGGAGCTGTTTTTT
14	-	TRBV4-1	-	TRBJ1-3	CASSQVDLGNTIYF	TGCGCCAGCAGCCAAGTTGACCTAGGGAACACCATATATTTT
17	TRBD2	TRBV10-1	few	TRBJ2-1	CASSKGLAGGSYNEQFF	TGCGCCAGCAGTAAGGGACTAGCGGGGGGTTCGTACAATGAGCAGTTCTTC
15	TRBD2	TRBV7-3	-	TRBJ2-3	CASSPRAGGTDTQYF	TGTGCCAGCAGCCCCCGGGCCGGGGGGACAGATACGCAGTATTTT
13	-	TRBV11-1	-	TRBJ2-5	CASSFGGAETQYF	TGTGCCAGCAGCTTTGGGGGCGCGGAGACCCAGTACTTC
14	TRBD2	TRBV2	-	TRBJ2-1	CASSLGLASDEQFF	TGTGCCAGCAGTTTGGGACTAGCGAGCGATGAGCAGTTCTTC
15	TRBD2	TRBV5-4	once	TRBJ2-3	CASSLAGASTDTQYF	TGTGCCAGCAGCCTAGCGGGGGCTAGCACAGATACGCAGTATTTT
14	-	TRBV10-3	-	TRBJ1-6	CAISYRDENSPLHF	TGTGCCATCAGTTACCGGGACGAAAATTCACCCCTCCACTTT
15	TRBD2	TRBV6-4	once	TRBJ2-3	CASSEGTSGTDTQYF	TGTGCCAGCAGTGAGGGGACTAGCGGCACAGATACGCAGTATTTT
14	-	TRBV9	-	TRBJ2-1	CASSAGWGANEQFF	TGTGCCAGCAGCGCAGGCTGGGGGGCCAATGAGCAGTTCTTC
17	-	TRBV21-1	-	TRBJ2-2	CASSKARRGPTFGELFF	TGTGCCAGCAGCAAAGCGAGGCGGGGACCGACCTTCGGGGAGCTGTTTTTT
16	TRBD1	TRBV4-3	-	TRBJ2-7	CASSQMVPGGSYEQYF	TGCGCCAGCAGCCAAATGGTCCCAGGGGGATCCTACGAGCAGTACTTC
16	-	TRBV30	-	TRBJ1-6	CAWSLNFFSYNSPLHF	TGTGCCTGGAGTCTGAACTTTTTTTCCTATAATTCACCCCTCCACTTT
13	-	TRBV15	-	TRBJ2-7	CATFGAPSYEQYF	TGTGCCACATTTGGGGCGCCCTCCTACGAGCAGTACTTC
13	-	TRBV18	-	TRBJ2-3	CASSPAFLDTQYF	TGTGCCAGCTCACCGGCCTTTTTGGATACGCAGTATTTT
14	-	TRBV9	-	TRBJ2-1	CASSVVGPVNEQFF	TGTGCCAGCAGCGTAGTGGGACCGGTCAATGAGCAGTTCTTC
15	-	TRBV18	-	TRBJ2-2	CASSPLAGNTGELFF	TGTGCCAGCTCACCACTCGCGGGGAACACCGGGGAGCTGTTTTTT
18	TRBD2	TRBV7-9	once	TRBJ2-3	CASSPAGTSGPQGDTQYF	TGTGCCAGCAGCCCCGCCGGGACTAGCGGCCCCCAAGGAGATACGCAGTATTTT
14	-	TRBV5-1	once	TRBJ1-2	CASRGEAGNYGYTF	TGCGCCAGCCGGGGGGAAGCGGGGAACTATGGCTACACCTTC
14	-	TRBV19	-	TRBJ1-1	CASSITRGGTEAFF	TGTGCCAGTAGTATAACGAGGGGAGGCACTGAAGCTTTCTTT
14	TRBD1	TRBV19	-	TRBJ2-7	CASRRTGQTYEQYF	TGTGCCAGTAGACGGACGGGACAGACCTACGAGCAGTACTTC
14	TRBD2	TRBV6-6	once	TRBJ2-5	CASSPTSGGETQYF	TGTGCCAGCAGTCCGACTAGCGGGGGAGAGACCCAGTACTTC
14	TRBD1	TRBV3-1/TRBV3-2	-	TRBJ1-1	CASSQDTGGTEAFF	TGTGCCAGCAGCCAGGACACAGGGGGCACTGAAGCTTTCTTT
13	-	TRBV9	-	TRBJ1-1	CASGQGMNTEAFF	TGTGCCAGCGGCCAGGGCATGAACACTGAAGCTTTCTTT
14	-	TRBV5-4	-	TRBJ2-7	CASSHQGGYDEQYF	TGTGCCAGCAGTCATCAGGGGGGATACGACGAGCAGTACTTC
11	-	TRBV6-6	-	TRBJ2-3	CASSATDTQYF	TGTGCCAGCAGTGCGACAGATACGCAGTATTTT
14	TRBD1	TRBV6-5	-	TRBJ2-3	CASIQGALKDTQYF	TGTGCCAGCATACAGGGGGCGCTAAAAGATACGCAGTATTTT
13	TRBD1	TRBV19	-	TRBJ2-7	CASSLQGPYEQYF	TGTGCCAGTAGTCTACAGGGGCCCTACGAGCAGTACTTC